This T cell receptor (beta chain) appears in the sequencing data of a study of cytomegalovirus exposure and HLA in healthy donors. Overall study findings and caveats: Three of the chains that were CMV-associated were confirmed in vitro to be specific for CMV antigens. A later analysis linked a missense DCLRE1C variant to TCR beta V- and J-gene trimming.

The CDR3 covers 14 residues. The V and J ends lost 7 bases and 8 bases respectively, with 18 bases between them. Looked up from germline, CDR1 is MNHEY and CDR2 is SVGAGI. In regard to this clone: Antigen: not known.

PCR was performed using 60 Vbeta and 13 Jbeta primers. TCRdb's copy holds only in-frame clones and misses some; the assay was immunoSEQ multiplex PCR. Among some 130,000 clones listed, 65% to 85% were seen once. The sequence derives from a boy younger than 18 in good health and CMV-seronegative. The chain is built from TRBV6-5 and TRBJ2-1, with D perhaps TRBD2 (5 bases). The sample taken for sequencing was PBMCs. The CDR3 region has the DNA TGTGCCAGCAACAGAGCGGTTTCAACAGATGAGCAGTTCTTC. Its translation is CASNRAVSTDEQFF.